One sample yielded the 10 T cell receptor beta chains listed below, sequenced in a study of neoadjuvant anti-PD-1 for oral cavity cancer. Data came from immunoSEQ multiplex PCR; TCRdb stores just in-frame clones and leaves some out. The top ten clones hold about 3.7% of a sample with tens of thousands of clones, around four fifths of them seen once. This specimen was PBMCs, taken before nivolumab (anti-PD-1) treatment. Every receptor here comes from a person between 40 and 85 years old with oral cavity squamous cell carcinoma.

V and J are TRBV5-1 and TRBJ1-1; no definite D call. The CDR3 covers 13 residues. The V and J ends lost 3 bases and 3 bases respectively, with 9 bases between them. Germline lookup yields CDR1 SGHRS and CDR2 YFSETQ. CDR3 residues: CASSSGPDTEAFF. The DNA of the CDR3 is TGCGCCAGCAGCTCGGGCCCAGACACTGAAGCTTTCTTT.

The chain carries TRBV27 and TRBJ2-7, with 7 bases fitting TRBD2. Per the germline V gene, CDR1 is MNHEY and CDR2 is SMNVEV (reference sequence). The CDR3 spans 15 residues. Unmatched junction bases numbered 7, after V lost 1 base and J lost 4 bases. The CDR3 DNA sequence: TGTGCCAGCAGTTTATTTGGGGGAGGGCCGTACGAGCAGTACTTC. Protein sequence: CASSLFGGGPYEQYF.

DNA for the CDR3: TGTGCCAGCAGTGGACAGGGGGGTGGTCAGCCCCAGCATTTT. This codes for CASSGQGGGQPQHF. This rearrangement joins TRBV2 to TRBJ1-5; TRBD1 matches at 9 bases. This CDR3 has 14 residues. V trimming: 4 bases; J trimming: 6 bases; junction bases outside the gene matches: 4. Germline lookup yields CDR1 SNHLY and CDR2 FYNNEI. Combining the CDR3 with reference TRBV2 and TRBJ1-5 gives the whole variable domain EPEVTQTPSHQVTQMGQEVILRCVPISNHLYFYWYRQILGQKVEFLVSFYNNEISEKSEIFDDQFSVERPDGSNFTLKIRSTKLEDSAMYFCASSGQGGGQPQHFGDGTRLSIL.

V usage is TRBV4-1 and J usage is TRBJ1-2; 9 bases line up with TRBD1. The J segment lost 5 bases and the V segment lost 2 bases, leaving 6 bases of the junction unmatched. The CDR3 length is 15 residues. Germline V gene sequence: CDR1 MGHRA, CDR2 YSYEKL. The CDR3 bases are TGCGCCAGCAGCCAACCCACACAGGGGGCTTATGGCTACACCTTC. The encoded protein is CASSQPTQGAYGYTF.

This clone was observed once. This chain links TRBV5-5 with TRBJ2-3, with D uncertain. The germline gives CDR1 SGHKS, CDR2 YYEKEE (reference sequence). The CDR3 consists of 13 residues. Trimming cost V 2 bases and J 2 bases, with 6 bases left between them. This chain's CDR3 is CASSFRPTDTQYF. The CDR3 bases are TGTGCCAGCAGCTTTAGACCCACAGATACGCAGTATTTT.

This rearrangement joins TRBV15 to TRBJ2-7; tentative D call: TRBD1 (6 bases). Germline assignment: CDR1 LNHNV and CDR2 YYDKDF (reference sequence). V lost 5 bases and J 3 bases, leaving 23 bases between the germline ends. The CDR3 length is 17 residues. CDR3 loop: CATSREGHSLSFYEQYF. In DNA form, the CDR3 reads TGTGCCACCAGCCGTGAGGGACACTCACTAAGCTTCTACGAGCAGTACTTC.

The rearrangement uses TRBV4-1 and TRBJ2-1, with D tentatively TRBD1 (6 bases). This CDR3 is 14 amino acids long. Germline CDR1 is MGHRA and CDR2 is YSYEKL. The ends were cut back, 3 bases at V and 8 bases at J, with 14 bases in the middle. This CDR3 reads CASSHYGQSDEQFF. CDR3 sequence (DNA): TGCGCCAGCAGCCATTATGGACAGTCCGATGAGCAGTTCTTC.

V gene TRBV5-1 combines with J gene TRBJ1-6; TRBD1 aligns across 9 bases. The V gene end was trimmed by 0 bases and the J gene end by 10 bases; junction bases not matched to a gene: 5. This CDR3 region has 15 residues. Germline V gene lookup returns CDR1 SGHRS and CDR2 YFSETQ. The CDR3 loop is CASSLAGQGESPLHF. In DNA, the CDR3 is TGCGCCAGCAGCTTGGCGGGACAGGGTGAATCACCCCTCCACTTT. The variable domain in full, completed from reference TRBV5-1 and TRBJ1-6, reads KAGVTQTPRYLIKTRGQQVTLSCSPISGHRSVSWYQQTPGQGLQFLFEYFSETQRNKGNFPGRFSGRQFSNSRSEMNVSTLELGDSALYLCASSLAGQGESPLHFGNGTRLTVT.

The chain combines TRBV4-2 with TRBJ1-1; D gene unclear. With 1 base removed from V and 6 bases from J, the gap between germline ends came to 12 bases. This CDR3 region has 14 residues. Per germline, CDR1 LGHNA and CDR2 YNFKEQ. The CDR3 sequence: CASSQVGRRSEAFF. The CDR3 nucleotides are TGTGCCAGCAGCCAAGTCGGCAGGCGGTCTGAAGCTTTCTTT.

The rearrangement uses TRBV5-1 and TRBJ2-3; the D gene is possibly TRBD1 (5 bases). V was cut by 5 bases and J by 2 bases, with 18 bases left in between. Germline V gene data show CDR1 as SGHRS and CDR2 as YFSETQ. This CDR3 contains 16 residues. The CDR3 here is CASRDRPGADTDTQYF. The CDR3 DNA follows: TGCGCCAGCAGAGATCGTCCTGGGGCCGACACAGATACGCAGTATTTT. The whole variable domain, remainder taken from reference TRBV5-1 and TRBJ2-3, is KAGVTQTPRYLIKTRGQQVTLSCSPISGHRSVSWYQQTPGQGLQFLFEYFSETQRNKGNFPGRFSGRQFSNSRSEMNVSTLELGDSALYLCASRDRPGADTDTQYFGPGTRLTVL.